What follows are 19 T cell receptor beta chains derived from one specimen sequenced in a study of blood T cell repertoires in COVID-19. Only in-frame clones appear in the TCRdb table, and some are missing; sequencing was by immunoSEQ multiplex PCR. Here the sample spans hundreds of thousands of clones, around four fifths being singletons. The sample comprised peripheral blood. Receptor source: a woman aged 50 to 60 with acute or convalescent COVID-19.

The V call is TRBV4-2, the J call TRBJ1-2, with D possibly TRBD1 on 6 matching bases. V lost 0 bases and J lost 3, with 14 bases in between. This CDR3 is 16 amino acids long. Germline-derived CDR1 and CDR2 are LGHNA and YNFKEQ. The CDR3: CASSQDSRTDHYGYTF. In nucleotides, the CDR3 is TGTGCCAGCAGCCAAGACTCGAGGACAGATCACTATGGCTACACCTTC.

The chain joins TRBV6-1 to TRBJ1-2; 7 positions match TRBD1. Germline V gene lookup returns CDR1 MNHNS and CDR2 SASEGT. CDR3 size: 13 residues. J was trimmed by 7 bases and V by 2 bases; bases with no gene match: 4. CDR3 bases: TGTGCCAGCAGTGAACAGGGGGTTGGTGGCTACACCTTC. It is translated as CASSEQGVGGYTF.

V gene TRBV5-1 combines with J gene TRBJ2-3, with 8 bases aligning to TRBD2. The CDR3 runs 15 residues. The trim removed 4 bases at V and 0 bases at J, leaving 4 bases unmatched. The germline gives CDR1 SGHRS, CDR2 YFSETQ. The DNA for the CDR3 is TGCGCCAGCAGCCTTAGCGGGGCTAGCACAGATACGCAGTATTTT. Protein: CASSLSGASTDTQYF.

The chain is built from TRBV7-2 and TRBJ2-7; 11 bases are shared with TRBD2. Germline CDR1 SGHTA, CDR2 FQGNSA. V lost 5 bases, J lost 8 bases, and 14 bases stayed unmatched. This CDR3 comprises 16 residues. The CDR3 sequence: CASSLGALAGGTKQYF. The CDR3 bases are TGTGCCAGCAGCCTGGGGGCGCTAGCGGGAGGTACGAAGCAGTACTTC.

The J gene is TRBJ1-2, the V gene TRBV3-1 (or the pseudogene TRBV3-2), with 7 bases identical to TRBD1. The CDR3 consists of 17 residues. J was trimmed by 1 base and V by 5 bases; bases with no gene match: 13. Germline V CDR1 and CDR2: LGHDT, YNNKEL (reference sequence). CDR3 protein: CASSYAILGQDNYGYTF. As DNA, the CDR3 is TGTGCCAGCAGCTACGCGATACTAGGACAGGATAACTATGGCTACACCTTC.

This sequence joins TRBV29-1 and TRBJ2-5; 8 nucleotides align to TRBD2. Trimming cost V 6 bases and J 4 bases; bases outside gene matches: 10. Per germline, CDR1 SQVTM and CDR2 ANQGSEA. The CDR3 runs to 14 residues. As DNA, the CDR3 is TGCAGCGTGGGCCACCAGGGACTAGGAGAGACCCAGTACTTC. Protein sequence: CSVGHQGLGETQYF.

The chain carries TRBV15 and TRBJ1-1, with 7 bases identical to TRBD1. V lost 2 bases and J lost 8; bases outside the gene matches: 8. This CDR3 region has 14 residues. Germline loops: CDR1 LNHNV, CDR2 YYDKDF (reference sequence). CDR3 sequence reads: CATSRNRQGGEAFF. The CDR3 coding sequence is TGTGCCACCAGCAGAAATCGACAGGGTGGAGAAGCTTTCTTT.

This clone was seen a single time. The chain couples TRBV5-1 to TRBJ1-2, with D unresolved. Germline assignment: CDR1 SGHRS and CDR2 YFSETQ. The V gene lost 9 bases and the J gene lost 1 base, with 16 bases spanning the gap. The CDR3 totals 14 residues. The CDR3 loop is CATSLQPNNYGYTF. The CDR3 coding sequence is TGCGCCACTTCGTTACAGCCCAATAACTATGGCTACACCTTC.

The table lists this clone with a count of one. The genes are TRBV25-1 and TRBJ1-5; 9 bases fit TRBD1. The CDR3 length is 12 residues. Germline loops: CDR1 MGHDK, CDR2 SYGVNS. The CDR3 loop is CAAGTGTQPQHF. The DNA of the CDR3 is TGTGCAGCAGGGACAGGGACTCAGCCCCAGCATTTT.

The chain combines TRBV28 with TRBJ2-5, with D perhaps TRBD1 (6 bases). The CDR3 covers 13 residues. Germline CDR1 is MDHEN and CDR2 is SYDVKM. V lost 3 bases and J lost 7, with 12 bases in between. The DNA of the CDR3 is TGTGCCAGCAGTTTTGGACAGCCCGCGACCCAGTACTTC. Encoded protein: CASSFGQPATQYF.

This clone was picked up one time. The genes are TRBV12-3 or TRBV12-4 and TRBJ1-2; D uncertain. CDR3 length: 13 amino acids. Trimming left V 3 bases short and J 8 bases short, with 13 bases between. The DNA of the CDR3 is TGTGCCAGCAGTTTTAATGAGGGAAACGGCTACACCTTC. Encoded protein: CASSFNEGNGYTF.

J is TRBJ2-3 and V is TRBV24-1; no reliable D call. The CDR3 consists of 21 residues. V was pared by 1 base and J by 3 bases, with 28 bases between. Germline CDR1 KGHDR, CDR2 SFDVKD. Here the CDR3 DNA reads TGTGCCACCAGTGATTTTAAGCCCCCGCCCCCTAAACAGAACAAAACAGATACGCAGTATTTT. As protein: CATSDFKPPPPKQNKTDTQYF.

This chain connects TRBV5-1 to TRBJ2-1, with 8 bases identical to TRBD2. The ends lost 4 bases at V and 9 bases at J; junction bases unmatched: 12. From germline, CDR1 is SGHRS and CDR2 YFSETQ. The length of the CDR3 is 15 residues. The CDR3 sequence is CASSREGTSTVEQFF. The CDR3, as DNA: TGCGCCAGCAGCCGGGAGGGGACTAGTACTGTTGAGCAGTTCTTC.

The V call is TRBV3-1 (or the pseudogene TRBV3-2), the J call TRBJ2-5; maybe TRBD1 (5 bases). Trimming shortened V by 4 bases and J by 2 bases, and 14 bases separated the two germline ends. Germline V gene sequence: CDR1 LGHDT, CDR2 YNNKEL (reference sequence). The CDR3 sequence is 15 residues long. The CDR3, as DNA: TGTGCCAGCAGCCCCTTGGGGCCGAGTCAAGAGACCCAGTACTTC. Translation: CASSPLGPSQETQYF.

The gene calls are TRBV19 and TRBJ2-3; 10 bases align to TRBD2. The CDR3 runs to 16 residues. Germline values: CDR1 LNHDA, CDR2 SQIVND (reference sequence). Losses at the gene ends were 5 bases for V and 0 bases for J; bases not matched to a gene: 5. CDR3 residues: CASSGWTSGSTDTQYF. Written as DNA, the CDR3 is TGTGCCAGTAGTGGGTGGACTAGCGGTAGCACAGATACGCAGTATTTT. Combining the CDR3 with reference TRBV19 and TRBJ2-3 gives the whole variable domain DGGITQSPKYLFRKEGQNVTLSCEQNLNHDAMYWYRQDPGQGLRLIYYSQIVNDFQKGDIAEGYSVSREKKESFPLTVTSAQKNPTAFYLCASSGWTSGSTDTQYFGPGTRLTVL.

This clone was recorded only once. V gene TRBV2 combines with J gene TRBJ2-7; D might be TRBD1 (6 bases). The germline V gene encodes CDR1 SNHLY and CDR2 FYNNEI. Trimming removed 8 bases at V and 0 bases at J, with 11 bases between. CDR3 length equals 13 residues. The CDR3 region has the DNA TGTGCCAGCGGCCGGACAGCCTCCTACGAGCAGTACTTC. As protein: CASGRTASYEQYF.

A single count supports this clone. The chain recombines TRBV10-3 with TRBJ1-6; D remains unclear. Trimming left V 0 bases short and J 10 bases short, with 16 bases between. This CDR3 is built from 16 residues. Germline CDR1 reads ENHRY; CDR2 reads SYGVKD. The CDR3 loop is CAISESAASLRSPLHF. The CDR3 nucleotides are TGTGCCATCAGTGAGTCGGCGGCCAGCCTGAGATCACCCCTCCACTTT.

This chain connects TRBV30 to TRBJ2-7; 7 bases map to TRBD1. CDR3 size: 15 residues. Germline V gene data show CDR1 as GTSNPN and CDR2 as SVGIG (reference sequence). Trimming cost V 1 base and J 2 bases; bases outside gene matches: 8. DNA for the CDR3: TGTGCCTGGAGTGAGACAGGACAGGAAGCCTACGAGCAGTACTTC. Its protein product is CAWSETGQEAYEQYF.

V is TRBV3-1 (or the pseudogene TRBV3-2) and J is TRBJ1-2, with 7 positions matching TRBD1. Germline loops: CDR1 LGHDT, CDR2 YNNKEL (reference sequence). Trimming at V came to 5 bases and at J to 1 base, leaving 13 bases not matched to a gene. This CDR3 is built from 17 residues. CDR3 amino acids: CASSNRGSTSNNYGYTF. As DNA, the CDR3 is TGTGCCAGCAGCAACAGGGGAAGCACATCGAATAACTATGGCTACACCTTC.